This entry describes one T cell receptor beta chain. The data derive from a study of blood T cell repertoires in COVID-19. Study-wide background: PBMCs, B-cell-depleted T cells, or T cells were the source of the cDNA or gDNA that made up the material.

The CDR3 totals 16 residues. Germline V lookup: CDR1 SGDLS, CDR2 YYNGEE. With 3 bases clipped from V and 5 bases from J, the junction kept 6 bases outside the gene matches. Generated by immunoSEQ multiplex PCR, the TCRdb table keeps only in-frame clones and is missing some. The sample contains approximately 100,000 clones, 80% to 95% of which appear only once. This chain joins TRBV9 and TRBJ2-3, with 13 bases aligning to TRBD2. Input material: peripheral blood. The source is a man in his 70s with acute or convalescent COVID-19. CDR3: CASSDPGLAGRDTQYF. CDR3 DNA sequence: TGTGCCAGCAGCGATCCGGGACTAGCGGGAAGAGATACGCAGTATTTT.